Each of the 11 T cell receptor beta chains below was sequenced from the same sample in a study of blood T cell repertoires in COVID-19. Measured with immunoSEQ multiplex PCR; TCRdb has only the in-frame clones, and not every one. The repertoire consists of around 170,000 clones, with around 86% occurring once and the leading ten covering over 6%. Sequences were obtained from peripheral blood. The receptors come from a woman in her seventies with COVID-19, enrolled during active disease.

This clone was observed a single time. The genes are TRBV6-2 or TRBV6-3 and TRBJ1-5, with D possibly matching TRBD1 (6 bases). The CDR3 runs 16 residues. Germline CDR1 and CDR2: MNHEY and SVGEGT. Trimming removed 6 bases from V and 4 bases from J, with 19 bases in between. This CDR3 reads CASSSKSTGYNQPQHF. The DNA of the CDR3 is TGTGCCAGCAGCTCAAAATCTACAGGGTATAATCAGCCCCAGCATTTT.

The chain recombines TRBV7-2 with TRBJ1-2, with 8 nucleotides matching TRBD1. Trimming cost V 5 bases and J 3 bases; bases outside gene matches: 14. CDR3 length equals 17 residues. Germline CDR1 SGHTA, CDR2 FQGNSA. The CDR3 DNA follows: TGTGCCAGCAGCCCCGGCCGGGGACAGGCCACACACTATGGCTACACCTTC. Amino acids: CASSPGRGQATHYGYTF. Looking up the rest from reference TRBV7-2 and TRBJ1-2 gives the full variable domain: GAGVSQSPSNKVTEKGKDVELRCDPISGHTALYWYRQSLGQGLEFLIYFQGNSAPDKSGLPSDRFSAERTGGSVSTLTIQRTQQEDSAVYLCASSPGRGQATHYGYTFGSGTRLTVV.

The rearrangement joins TRBV4-1 to TRBJ2-2; TRBD1 matches at 12 bases. After removal of 0 bases from V and 6 bases from J, the junction contained 8 bases not matched to a gene. There are 18 residues in the CDR3. Per germline, CDR1 MGHRA and CDR2 YSYEKL. The CDR3, as DNA: TGCGCCAGCAGCCAAGAGACGGGACAGGGGGCGCGGGCCGGGGAGCTGTTTTTT. It codes for CASSQETGQGARAGELFF.

A few counts support this clone. The chain employs TRBV18 and TRBJ1-5, with 12 positions matching TRBD1. CDR1 and CDR2 (germline): KGHSH, LQKENI. The CDR3 covers 18 residues. V shed 1 base and J 4 bases; nucleotides not matched to a gene: 8. DNA of the CDR3: TGTGCCAGCTCACCACGGGACAGGGGGCAAGGTAGGAATCAGCCCCAGCATTTT. As protein: CASSPRDRGQGRNQPQHF.

The V call is TRBV6-6, the J call TRBJ2-3, with 8 bases that match TRBD2. The length of the CDR3 is 14 residues. V shed 7 bases and J 5 bases; nucleotides not matched to a gene: 8. The germline gives CDR1 MNHNY, CDR2 SVGAGI (reference sequence). The CDR3 sequence is CASTIAGTGDTQYF. Here the CDR3 DNA reads TGTGCCAGCACCATAGCGGGAACTGGAGATACGCAGTATTTT.

The chain recombines TRBV28 with TRBJ2-7; 9 bases match TRBD1. The germline gives CDR1 MDHEN, CDR2 SYDVKM. The CDR3 covers 15 residues. Losses at the gene ends were 8 bases for V and 2 bases for J; bases not matched to a gene: 10. The CDR3 region is CASGVLQGAPYEQYF. Written as DNA, the CDR3 is TGTGCCAGCGGAGTCTTACAGGGGGCGCCCTACGAGCAGTACTTC.

This chain uses TRBV7-2 with TRBJ1-1; 7 bases map to TRBD1. CDR3 length: 15 residues. V dropped 5 bases and J dropped 4; count of bases not matched to a gene: 10. CDR1 is SGHTA, CDR2 FQGNSA, per germline. In DNA, the CDR3 is TGTGCCAGCAGCCCCTACACAGGGGCGGTCACTGAAGCTTTCTTT. Amino acid sequence: CASSPYTGAVTEAFF. The whole variable domain, remainder taken from reference TRBV7-2 and TRBJ1-1, is GAGVSQSPSNKVTEKGKDVELRCDPISGHTALYWYRQSLGQGLEFLIYFQGNSAPDKSGLPSDRFSAERTGGSVSTLTIQRTQQEDSAVYLCASSPYTGAVTEAFFGQGTRLTVV.

The J gene is TRBJ1-5, the V gene TRBV19; 7 bases are shared with TRBD1. Germline CDR1 reads LNHDA; CDR2 reads SQIVND (reference sequence). Trimming took 3 bases from V and 4 from J; bases not matched to a gene: 6. This CDR3 comprises 15 residues. CDR3 nucleotides: TGTGCCAGTAGTATCGGACAGGTACTAAATCAGCCCCAGCATTTT. Its translation is CASSIGQVLNQPQHF.

V usage is TRBV5-5 and J usage is TRBJ2-1; TRBD2 agrees at 10 bases. V gave up 2 bases and J gave up 3 bases; unmatched junction bases: 8. The CDR3 is 17 residues long. CDR1 SGHKS and CDR2 YYEKEE come from the germline V gene (reference sequence). The CDR3 sequence: CASSFFTSGIIYNEQFF. CDR3 in DNA: TGTGCCAGCAGCTTCTTCACTAGCGGGATAATCTACAATGAGCAGTTCTTC.

The gene calls are TRBV5-1 and TRBJ2-3, with 8 bases lining up with TRBD2. CDR1 and CDR2 from the germline V gene are SGHRS and YFSETQ. J was trimmed by 0 bases and V by 2 bases; bases with no gene match: 8. The CDR3 is 17 residues long. This CDR3 is CASSLFLAGTSTDTQYF. CDR3 coding DNA: TGCGCCAGCAGCTTATTTTTAGCGGGAACCAGCACAGATACGCAGTATTTT.

This clone has more than one count but fewer than ten. The chain combines TRBV11-2 with TRBJ2-5; maybe TRBD1 (5 bases). V was clipped by 2 bases and J by 3 bases, with 13 bases between them. Germline V gene data show CDR1 as SGHAT and CDR2 as FQNNGV. This CDR3 has 15 residues. CDR3 sequence reads: CASSLTLGVEETQYF. For the CDR3, the DNA is TGTGCCAGCAGCTTAACCCTAGGGGTTGAAGAGACCCAGTACTTC.